This T cell receptor (beta chain) was obtained from a study of cytomegalovirus exposure and HLA in healthy donors. 13 Jbeta primers and 60 Vbeta primers were used for the PCR. Sequencing used immunoSEQ multiplex PCR; TCRdb keeps in-frame clones, though not all of them. This table holds roughly 190,000 clones, about 76% found once. In germline, CDR1 is SGHRS, CDR2 YFSETQ. J gave up 4 bases and V 4 bases, and 9 bases lay outside the gene matches. The CDR3 spans 16 residues. This sequence originates from a woman between 50 and 59 years old in good health and CMV-seronegative. The rearrangement uses TRBV5-1 and TRBJ1-3; TRBD1 matches 9 bases. The source material was PBMCs. The CDR3 bases are TGCGCCAGCAGCCCGATGGACAGGGGTTACGGAAACACCATATATTTT. As protein: CASSPMDRGYGNTIYF.